These 23 T cell receptor beta chains were sequenced from one sample in a study of PD-L1 blockade in urothelial cancer. This table comes from immunoSEQ multiplex PCR, and its TCRdb copy is limited to in-frame clones, with some not included. The sample lists some 120,000 clones; roughly 91% were seen once. Specified time point: peripheral blood 6 weeks after treatment start. Sequences were derived from PBMCs, sampled around atezolizumab (anti-PD-L1) treatment. Every receptor here comes from a man aged 55 to 70 with urothelial cancer.

The V and J genes are TRBV28 and TRBJ2-7, with 7 positions matching TRBD1. Germline assignment: CDR1 MDHEN and CDR2 SYDVKM. CDR3 size: 15 residues. V trimming: 4 bases; J trimming: 5 bases; junction bases outside the gene matches: 11. The CDR3 DNA follows: TGTGCCAGCAGTTCCGTCTCGACAGGGTGGAACGAGCAGTACTTC. It specifies CASSSVSTGWNEQYF.

CDR3 coding DNA: TGTGCCAGCAGCGTAGGAACCGTGGGGGGAGAGCAGTACTTC. It encodes CASSVGTVGGEQYF. The J gene is TRBJ2-7, the V gene TRBV9; D perhaps matches TRBD2 (6 bases). This CDR3 is built from 14 residues. Deletions cut 0 bases from V and 7 bases from J, with 14 bases between. Germline values: CDR1 SGDLS, CDR2 YYNGEE.

This chain joins TRBV7-2 and TRBJ2-7; D is uncertain. The CDR3 is 14 amino acids. CDR1 is SGHTA and CDR2 is FQGNSA in the germline V gene. V was trimmed by 1 base and J by 0 bases, leaving 7 bases between them. The CDR3 protein is CASSLDRSSYEQYF. In DNA, the CDR3 is TGTGCCAGCAGCTTAGACCGCAGCTCCTACGAGCAGTACTTC. The whole variable domain, remainder taken from reference TRBV7-2 and TRBJ2-7, is GAGVSQSPSNKVTEKGKDVELRCDPISGHTALYWYRQSLGQGLEFLIYFQGNSAPDKSGLPSDRFSAERTGGSVSTLTIQRTQQEDSAVYLCASSLDRSSYEQYFGPGTRLTVT.

This clone was seen once. The chain employs TRBV30 and TRBJ1-5, with 9 bases matching TRBD1. After removal of 2 bases from V and 1 base from J, the junction contained 3 bases not matched to a gene. Germline-derived CDR1 and CDR2 are GTSNPN and SVGIG (reference sequence). The CDR3 is 15 amino acids. Here the CDR3 reads CAWSLTGGSNQPQHF. DNA of the CDR3: TGTGCCTGGAGTTTGACAGGGGGAAGCAATCAGCCCCAGCATTTT.

V gene TRBV5-5 combines with J gene TRBJ1-5; 7 nucleotides align to TRBD1. Germline CDR1 is SGHKS and CDR2 is YYEKEE (reference sequence). Trimming cost V 0 bases and J 7 bases; bases outside gene matches: 10. The CDR3 sequence is 16 residues long. CDR3 residues: CASSLGVVGTDQPQHF. CDR3 nucleotide sequence: TGTGCCAGCAGCTTGGGGGTTGTAGGGACAGACCAGCCCCAGCATTTT.

The chain couples TRBV21-1 to TRBJ2-2; TRBD1, the D gene given by the table, was not confirmed from the DNA. TRBV21-1 is a pseudogene segment. The CDR3 loop spans 15 amino acids. This CDR3 is CASSNWQGAPGELFF. The CDR3 DNA is TGTGCCAGCAGCAATTGGCAGGGGGCGCCCGGGGAGCTGTTTTTT.

This chain links TRBV7-2 with TRBJ1-2; possibly TRBD1 for D (5 bases). Germline V lookup: CDR1 SGHTA, CDR2 FQGNSA. Between the trimmed V and J ends, which lost 0 bases and 8 bases, there was a span of 13 bases. CDR3 length equals 14 residues. The CDR3 DNA reads as TGTGCCAGCAGCTTAGCGACGGGACTTCGCGGCTACACCTTC. This sequence encodes CASSLATGLRGYTF.

The chain joins TRBV27 to TRBJ2-3, with TRBD2 matching over 12 bases. CDR1 is MNHEY and CDR2 is SMNVEV in the germline V gene (reference sequence). This CDR3 is 17 amino acids long. V was clipped by 5 bases and J by 2 bases; unmatched bases: 8. The CDR3 bases are TGTGCCAGCAGTCCTACCGGGACTAGCGGGCCCACAGATACGCAGTATTTT. Amino acids: CASSPTGTSGPTDTQYF.

This chain joins TRBV7-8 and TRBJ2-5, with D uncertain. Between the trimmed V and J ends, which lost 3 bases and 3 bases, there was a span of 8 bases. The germline V gene has CDR1 SGHVS and CDR2 FQNEAQ. This CDR3 spans 13 amino acids. The DNA of the CDR3 is TGTGCCAGCAGCTTCTATGAGAAAGAGACCCAGTACTTC. Amino acid sequence: CASSFYEKETQYF.

The J gene is TRBJ2-7, the V gene TRBV7-6; TRBD1 aligns across 8 bases. Trimming at V came to 2 bases and at J to 0 bases, leaving 3 bases not matched to a gene. The CDR3 covers 15 residues. Looked up from germline, CDR1 is SGHVS and CDR2 is FNYEAQ. The CDR3 spells CASSLTTGGSYEQYF. In DNA form, the CDR3 reads TGTGCCAGCAGCTTAACCACAGGGGGCTCCTACGAGCAGTACTTC.

The V call is TRBV6-1, the J call TRBJ2-7; 15 nucleotides line up with TRBD2. Trimming at V came to 6 bases and at J to 3 bases, leaving 3 bases not matched to a gene. CDR3 length: 15 amino acids. From germline, CDR1 is MNHNS and CDR2 SASEGT. The DNA of the CDR3 is TGTGCCAGCAGGGGGACTAGCGGGGGGTACTACGAGCAGTACTTC. Its protein product is CASRGTSGGYYEQYF.

J is TRBJ2-7 and V is TRBV11-2, with D perhaps TRBD1 (6 bases). Germline CDR1 reads SGHAT; CDR2 reads FQNNGV. The CDR3 has 14 residues. V lost 5 bases, J lost 4 bases, and 15 bases lay in between. The chain's CDR3 is CASSHRGGIYEQYF. CDR3 sequence (DNA): TGTGCCAGCAGCCACAGAGGGGGAATTTACGAGCAGTACTTC.

The chain employs TRBV27 and TRBJ2-2; no definite D call. This CDR3 is built from 13 residues. The V and J ends lost 1 base and 4 bases respectively, with 4 bases between them. Germline V gene data show CDR1 as MNHEY and CDR2 as SMNVEV (reference sequence). Written as DNA, the CDR3 is TGTGCCAGCAGTTTATTGCGCACCGGGGAGCTGTTTTTT. It specifies CASSLLRTGELFF.

This clone was picked up one time. As DNA, the CDR3 is TGTGCCAGCAGTTATCTTAGCTCTGGAAACACCATATATTTT. Protein: CASSYLSSGNTIYF. This chain joins TRBV6-5 and TRBJ1-3; D not resolved. Germline values: CDR1 MNHEY, CDR2 SVGAGI. V was clipped by 3 bases and J by 0 bases, with 6 bases between them. CDR3 length: 14 residues.

The chain couples TRBV6-1 to TRBJ2-5; 7 bases line up with TRBD1. CDR3 length: 13 amino acids. Trimming took 8 bases from V and 5 from J; bases not matched to a gene: 8. Germline assignment: CDR1 MNHNS and CDR2 SASEGT. The CDR3 bases are TGTGCCAGCCTAGAAGGGGGCCGGGAGACCCAGTACTTC. It specifies CASLEGGRETQYF.

V and J are TRBV15 and TRBJ2-1; TRBD2 matches at 8 bases. Germline V gene lookup returns CDR1 LNHNV and CDR2 YYDKDF (reference sequence). The length of the CDR3 is 15 residues. The ends lost 4 bases at V and 6 bases at J; junction bases unmatched: 8. CDR3 amino acids: CATSTRGSGVNEQFF. In DNA, the CDR3 is TGTGCCACCAGCACCCGGGGTAGCGGGGTCAATGAGCAGTTCTTC. Complete variable domain (other parts from reference TRBV15 and TRBJ2-1): DAMVIQNPRYQVTQFGKPVTLSCSQTLNHNVMYWYQQKSSQAPKLLFHYYDKDFNNEADTPDNFQSRRPNTSFCFLDIRSPGLGDTAMYLCATSTRGSGVNEQFFGPGTRLTVL.

The rearrangement links TRBV18 to TRBJ2-1, with TRBD2 matching over 11 bases. Trimming cost V 6 bases and J 9 bases; bases outside gene matches: 7. The CDR3 has 14 amino acids. Germline CDR1 is KGHSH and CDR2 is LQKENI. The CDR3 protein is CASSYGTSGSEQFF. CDR3 nucleotide sequence: TGTGCCAGCTCGTACGGGACTAGCGGTAGTGAGCAGTTCTTC.

The rearrangement uses TRBV4-1 and TRBJ2-1, with 13 bases fitting TRBD2. V trimming: 8 bases; J trimming: 8 bases; junction bases outside the gene matches: 6. CDR1 is MGHRA, CDR2 YSYEKL, per germline. This CDR3 comprises 14 residues. CDR3 in amino acids: CASRTSGRSYEQFF. The CDR3 DNA follows: TGCGCCAGCCGGACTAGCGGGAGAAGCTATGAGCAGTTCTTC.

The chain carries TRBV2 and TRBJ1-2; no clear D. The CDR3 loop spans 13 amino acids. CDR1 is SNHLY, CDR2 FYNNEI, per germline. The ends were cut back, 4 bases at V and 1 base at J, with 7 bases in the middle. CDR3: CASSGTYNYGYTF. CDR3 sequence (DNA): TGTGCCAGCAGTGGAACTTATAACTATGGCTACACCTTC.

This rearrangement joins TRBV2 to TRBJ2-7; a possible D gene is TRBD1 (6 bases). Germline values: CDR1 SNHLY, CDR2 FYNNEI. The CDR3 length is 15 residues. The V end was cut by 9 bases, the J end by 0 bases, with 18 bases between. This CDR3 is CASGRERGSSYEQYF. CDR3 DNA: TGTGCCAGTGGCCGCGAGAGGGGGAGCTCCTACGAGCAGTACTTC.

The chain carries TRBV28 and TRBJ2-7; unclear D gene. Germline CDR1 and CDR2: MDHEN and SYDVKM. Trimming removed 4 bases at V and 4 bases at J, with 5 bases between. This CDR3 region has 11 residues. For the CDR3, the DNA is TGTGCCAGCAGTTACAGTTACGAGCAGTACTTC. This codes for CASSYSYEQYF.

The V call is TRBV7-2, the J call TRBJ2-1; tentatively, D is TRBD1 (6 bases). The CDR3 loop spans 15 amino acids. The germline gives CDR1 SGHTA, CDR2 FQGNSA. The V and J ends lost 1 base and 5 bases respectively, with 12 bases between them. CDR3 region: CASSLDYRENNEQFF. The CDR3 DNA reads as TGTGCCAGCAGCTTAGATTACAGGGAAAACAATGAGCAGTTCTTC.

The chain combines TRBV7-8 with TRBJ2-3; D gene ambiguous. V was cut by 0 bases and J by 6 bases, with 4 bases left in between. This CDR3 is built from 12 residues. Germline V gene sequence: CDR1 SGHVS, CDR2 FQNEAQ. CDR3 in DNA: TGTGCCAGCAGCTTAGCGCGTGATACGCAGTATTTT. Residues: CASSLARDTQYF.